The present TCR beta chain was sequenced within a study of T cells after posttransplantation cyclophosphamide. Overall study results and limits: Skin or GI-infiltrating T cells shared few TRB sequences with blood. Recipient CMV seropositivity and CMV reactivation strongly tracked TRB clonality. Donor-recipient repertoire similarity was low at 1-2 months, rising over year one.

Generated by immunoSEQ multiplex PCR, the TCRdb table keeps only in-frame clones and is missing some. This sample carries over 10,000 clones, over 2% of them seen once, and the ten largest clones take about 16%. A word on this clone: Its matching antigen is unknown.

Busulfan-fludarabine conditioning, marrow transplant, and cyclophosphamide on days +3 and +4 were administered. The CDR3 is made up of 12 amino acids. With 4 bases removed from V and 12 bases from J, the gap between germline ends came to 13 bases. Germline V lookup: CDR1 SGHKS, CDR2 YYEKEE (reference sequence). This rearrangement joins TRBV5-5 to TRBJ1-4; the D gene is possibly TRBD1 (5 bases). Specimen: PBMCs, collected after allogeneic stem cell transplant with posttransplant cyclophosphamide. The origin of this receptor is a male patient aged 30 to 39 who received an allogeneic stem cell transplant from a related donor, was CMV-positive, and had no GVHD. Some T cells may originate from the graft donor. The CDR3 loop is CASSPQGRELFF. CDR3 bases: TGTGCCAGCAGCCCTCAGGGTAGGGAACTGTTTTTT.